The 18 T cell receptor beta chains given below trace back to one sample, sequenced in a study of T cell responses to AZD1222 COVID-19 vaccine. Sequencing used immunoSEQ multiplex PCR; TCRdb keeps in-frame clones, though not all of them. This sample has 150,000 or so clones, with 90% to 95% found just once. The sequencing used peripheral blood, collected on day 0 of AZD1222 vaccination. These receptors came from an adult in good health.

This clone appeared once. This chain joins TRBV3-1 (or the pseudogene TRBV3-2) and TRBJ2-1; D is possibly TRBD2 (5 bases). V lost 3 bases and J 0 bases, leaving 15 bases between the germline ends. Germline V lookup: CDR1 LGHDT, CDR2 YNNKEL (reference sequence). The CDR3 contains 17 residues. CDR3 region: CASSQPGGPSSYNEQFF. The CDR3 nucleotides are TGTGCCAGCAGCCAGCCCGGCGGGCCGAGCTCCTACAATGAGCAGTTCTTC.

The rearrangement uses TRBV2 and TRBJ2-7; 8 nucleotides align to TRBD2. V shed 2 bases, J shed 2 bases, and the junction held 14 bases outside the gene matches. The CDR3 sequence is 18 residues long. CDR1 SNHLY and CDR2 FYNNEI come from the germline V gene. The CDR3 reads CASSEIIIGGRQTYEQYF. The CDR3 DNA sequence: TGTGCCAGCAGTGAAATAATAATTGGCGGGAGGCAAACCTACGAGCAGTACTTC.

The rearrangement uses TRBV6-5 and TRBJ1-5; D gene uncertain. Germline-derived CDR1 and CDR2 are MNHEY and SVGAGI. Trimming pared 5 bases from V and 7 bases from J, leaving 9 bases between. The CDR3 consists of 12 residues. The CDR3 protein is CASSSGRQPQHF. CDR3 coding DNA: TGTGCCAGCAGTAGCGGTCGGCAGCCCCAGCATTTT.

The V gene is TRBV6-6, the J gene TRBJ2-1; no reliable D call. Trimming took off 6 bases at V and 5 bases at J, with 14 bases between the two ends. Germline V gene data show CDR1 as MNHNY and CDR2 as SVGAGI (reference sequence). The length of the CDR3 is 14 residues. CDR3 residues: CASSLGISHNEQFF. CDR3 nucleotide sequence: TGTGCCAGCAGCCTGGGAATCAGCCACAATGAGCAGTTCTTC.

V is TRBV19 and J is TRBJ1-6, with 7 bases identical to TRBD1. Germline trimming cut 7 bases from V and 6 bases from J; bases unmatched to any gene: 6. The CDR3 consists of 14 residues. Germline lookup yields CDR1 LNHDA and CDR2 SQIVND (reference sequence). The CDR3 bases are TGTGCCAGTACCCTCCAGGGGGTTAATTCACCCCTCCACTTT. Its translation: CASTLQGVNSPLHF.

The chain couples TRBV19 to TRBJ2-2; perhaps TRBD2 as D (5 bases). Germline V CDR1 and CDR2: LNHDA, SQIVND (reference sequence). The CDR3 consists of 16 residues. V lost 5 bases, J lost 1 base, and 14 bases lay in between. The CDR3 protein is CASSLRTGLNTGELFF. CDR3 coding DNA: TGTGCCAGTAGTCTTCGGACTGGTCTGAACACCGGGGAGCTGTTTTTT.

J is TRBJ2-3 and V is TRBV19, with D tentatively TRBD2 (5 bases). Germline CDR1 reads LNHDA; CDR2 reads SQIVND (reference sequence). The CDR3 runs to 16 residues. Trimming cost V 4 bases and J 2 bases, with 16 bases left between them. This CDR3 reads CASSTFEGAYTDTQYF. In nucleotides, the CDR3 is TGTGCCAGTAGTACCTTTGAGGGCGCATACACAGATACGCAGTATTTT.

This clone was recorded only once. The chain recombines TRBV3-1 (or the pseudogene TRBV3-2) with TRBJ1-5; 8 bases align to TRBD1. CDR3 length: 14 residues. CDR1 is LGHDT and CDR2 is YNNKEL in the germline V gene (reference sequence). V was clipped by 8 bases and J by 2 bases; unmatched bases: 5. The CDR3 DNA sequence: TGTGCCAGCCCCCAGGGACAGGGCAATCAGCCCCAGCATTTT. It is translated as CASPQGQGNQPQHF.

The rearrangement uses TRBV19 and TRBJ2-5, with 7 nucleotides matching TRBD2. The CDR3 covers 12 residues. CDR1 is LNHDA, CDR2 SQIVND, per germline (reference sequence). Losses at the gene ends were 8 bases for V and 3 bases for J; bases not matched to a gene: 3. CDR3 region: CASARGEETQYF. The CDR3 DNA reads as TGTGCCAGTGCCCGGGGGGAAGAGACCCAGTACTTC.

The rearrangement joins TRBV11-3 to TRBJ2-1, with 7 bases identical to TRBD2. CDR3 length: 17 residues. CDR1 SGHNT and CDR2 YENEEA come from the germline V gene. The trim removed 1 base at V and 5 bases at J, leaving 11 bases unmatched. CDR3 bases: TGTGCCAGCAGCTTAGGGGTAGCGGGTCCACAACACAATGAGCAGTTCTTC. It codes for CASSLGVAGPQHNEQFF.

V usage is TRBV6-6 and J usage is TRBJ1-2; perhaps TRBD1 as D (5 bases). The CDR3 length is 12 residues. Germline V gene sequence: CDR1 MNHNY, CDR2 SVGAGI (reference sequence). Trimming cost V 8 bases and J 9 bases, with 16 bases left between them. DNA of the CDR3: TGTGCCAGCCTGTCGGGGGAAGAGAGCTACACCTTC. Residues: CASLSGEESYTF.

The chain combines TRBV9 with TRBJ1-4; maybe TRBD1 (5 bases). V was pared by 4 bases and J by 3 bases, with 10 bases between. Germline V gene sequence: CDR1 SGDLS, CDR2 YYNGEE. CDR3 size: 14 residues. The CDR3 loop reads CASSPGIANEKLFF. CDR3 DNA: TGTGCCAGCAGCCCAGGGATCGCTAATGAAAAACTGTTTTTT.

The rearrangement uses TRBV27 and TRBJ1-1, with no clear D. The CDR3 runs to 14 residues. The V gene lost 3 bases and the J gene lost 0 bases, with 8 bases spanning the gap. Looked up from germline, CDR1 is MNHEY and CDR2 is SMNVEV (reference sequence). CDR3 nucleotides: TGTGCCAGCAGTTTGACTGGCTTGAACACTGAAGCTTTCTTT. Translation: CASSLTGLNTEAFF.

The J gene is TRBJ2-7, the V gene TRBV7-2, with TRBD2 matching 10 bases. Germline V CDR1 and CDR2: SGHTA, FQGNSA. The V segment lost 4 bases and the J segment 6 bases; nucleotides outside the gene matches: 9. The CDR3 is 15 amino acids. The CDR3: CASSYSSGSGREQYF. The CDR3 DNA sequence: TGTGCCAGCAGCTACTCTAGCGGGAGTGGTCGCGAGCAGTACTTC.

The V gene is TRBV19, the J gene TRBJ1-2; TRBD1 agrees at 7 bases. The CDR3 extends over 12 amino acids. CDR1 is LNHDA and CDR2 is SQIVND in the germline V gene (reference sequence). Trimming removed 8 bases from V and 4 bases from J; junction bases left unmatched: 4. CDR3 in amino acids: CASSDRAYGYTF. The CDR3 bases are TGTGCCAGTTCTGACAGGGCCTATGGCTACACCTTC.

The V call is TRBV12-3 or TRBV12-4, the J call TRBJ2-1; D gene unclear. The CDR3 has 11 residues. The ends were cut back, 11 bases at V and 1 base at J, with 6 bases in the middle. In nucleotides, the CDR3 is TGTGCCGTCGCGTCCTACAATGAGCAGTTCTTC. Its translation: CAVASYNEQFF.

CDR3: CASSPGQLLNQPQHF. CDR3 coding DNA: TGTGCCAGCAGCCCTGGACAGCTTCTCAATCAGCCCCAGCATTTT. The V call is TRBV6-2 or TRBV6-3, the J call TRBJ1-5, with D perhaps matching TRBD1 (6 bases). The CDR3 has 15 residues. The germline CDR1 and CDR2 sequences are MNHEY and SVGEGT. Trimming shortened V by 6 bases and J by 3 bases, and 15 bases separated the two germline ends.

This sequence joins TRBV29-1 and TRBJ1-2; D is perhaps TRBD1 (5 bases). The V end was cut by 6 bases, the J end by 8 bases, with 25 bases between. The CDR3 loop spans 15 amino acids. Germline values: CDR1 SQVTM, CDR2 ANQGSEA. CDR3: CSVAVGRGDGGGYTF. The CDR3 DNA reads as TGCAGCGTCGCCGTCGGTCGAGGGGACGGAGGCGGCTACACCTTC. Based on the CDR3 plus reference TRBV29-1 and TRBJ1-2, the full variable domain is SAVISQKPSRDICQRGTSLTIQCQVDSQVTMMFWYRQQPGQSLTLIATANQGSEATYESGFVIDKFPISRPNLTFSTLTVSNMSPEDSSIYLCSVAVGRGDGGGYTFGSGTRLTVV.